This entry features one TCR beta chain sequence. Looked up from germline, CDR1 is GTSNPN and CDR2 is SVGIG (reference sequence). The CDR3 runs 13 residues. V was trimmed by 0 bases and J by 5 bases, leaving 10 bases between them. The sample belongs to a study of cytomegalovirus exposure and HLA in healthy donors. This PCR relied on a set of 60 Vbeta primers and 13 Jbeta primers. Some clones are missing from TCRdb's copy, which holds only in-frame ones; the method was immunoSEQ multiplex PCR. The table lists 95,000 to 150,000 clones. The specimen was PBMCs. The origin of this receptor is a man between 18 and 35 years old in good health and CMV-seronegative. The chain employs TRBV30 and TRBJ2-5, with a tentative D call TRBD1 (6 bases). The CDR3: CAWSVLQGETQYF. The DNA of the CDR3 is TGTGCCTGGAGTGTTCTGCAGGGGGAGACCCAGTACTTC.